Listed here are 24 T cell receptor beta chains from one sample, sequenced in a study of CD8 T cells in ankylosing spondylitis. TCRdb independently ran MiXCR on the 5' RACE reads; one entry per CDR3 protein. The sample holds about 240,000 distinct CDR3 sequences; about 9.1% are singletons and the top ten take approximately 7%. What was sequenced was blood, either unsorted or a sorted T cell fraction (not recorded which). The receptor set was obtained from a male donor with ankylosing spondylitis or in good health (not recorded which).

This clonotype was detected many times. The chain carries TRBV5-1 and TRBJ1-2; D is ambiguous. The CDR3 extends over 14 amino acids. V shed 0 bases and J shed 2 bases, with 8 bases lying between them. The germline V gene encodes CDR1 SGHRS and CDR2 YFSETQ. The CDR3 loop reads CASSLAGRNYGYTF. The DNA of the CDR3 is TGCGCCAGCAGCTTGGCCGGCAGGAACTATGGCTACACCTTC.

The sample holds many counts of this clonotype. This chain connects TRBV20-1 to TRBJ2-5; 8 positions agree with TRBD2. V lost 3 bases, J lost 10 bases, and 7 bases stayed unmatched. The germline V gene has CDR1 DFQATT and CDR2 SNEGSKA (reference sequence). This CDR3 contains 12 residues. In DNA form, the CDR3 reads TGCAGTGCTAGCGCCAGCGGGGGTAACCAGTACTTC. Protein sequence: CSASASGGNQYF.

Concerning this clonotype itself: A much more abundant neighbour one base away suggests this may be a read error. The genes are TRBV10-3 and TRBJ2-1; a possible D gene is TRBD2 (5 bases). CDR1 and CDR2 from the germline V gene are ENHRY and SYGVKD. The CDR3 covers 13 residues. This CDR3 reads CAISHGEYNEQSF. The CDR3 DNA reads TGTGCCATCAGTCACGGGGAATACAATGAGCAGTCCTTC.

This clonotype came up a few times. The rearrangement links TRBV12-3 or TRBV12-4 to TRBJ2-3, with D possibly being TRBD1 (5 bases). The V end was cut by 4 bases, the J end by 10 bases, with 9 bases between. The CDR3 is 11 residues long. The CDR3, as DNA: TGTGCCAGCAGTTCAGGGTATTCGCAGTATTTT. It translates to CASSSGYSQYF.

This clonotype was seen repeatedly, ten times or more. The rearrangement joins TRBV27 to TRBJ2-1, with D possibly matching TRBD1 (5 bases). The V gene lost 4 bases and the J gene lost 3 bases, with 13 bases spanning the gap. CDR3 length equals 15 residues. The germline V gene has CDR1 MNHEY and CDR2 SMNVEV (reference sequence). CDR3 nucleotide sequence: TGTGCCAGCAGTTCCAGGGCAGGGAACTACAATGAGCAGTTCTTC. Translation: CASSSRAGNYNEQFF.

The chain joins TRBV30 to TRBJ2-5; TRBD2 aligns across 11 bases. The CDR3 totals 16 residues. Trimming removed 4 bases from V and 5 bases from J; junction bases left unmatched: 12. Germline values: CDR1 GTSNPN, CDR2 SVGIG (reference sequence). The CDR3 reads CAWTSRMGLADETQYF. The CDR3 bases are TGTGCCTGGACCTCAAGGATGGGACTAGCGGATGAGACCCAGTACTTC.

This clonotype was counted ten times or more. The chain recombines TRBV4-3 with TRBJ1-2; 7 bases match TRBD1. Germline CDR1 reads LGHNA; CDR2 reads YSLEER. V lost 0 bases to trimming and J lost 6 bases; unmatched junction nucleotides: 7. The CDR3 is 15 residues long. The chain's CDR3 is CASSQEIQGLNGYTF. As DNA, the CDR3 is TGCGCCAGCAGCCAAGAAATACAGGGGTTAAATGGCTACACCTTC.

Ten or more counts support this clonotype. This chain uses TRBV6-1 with TRBJ2-3; 8 nucleotides match TRBD2. Germline CDR1 and CDR2: MNHNS and SASEGT. V lost 7 bases to trimming and J lost 2 bases; unmatched junction nucleotides: 5. The length of the CDR3 is 14 residues. CDR3: CASTGAGDTDTQYF. CDR3 DNA: TGTGCCAGCACCGGAGCGGGAGACACAGATACGCAGTATTTT.

This clonotype appeared many times. DNA for the CDR3: TGTGCCAGCAGCTTACGGCAGTTAGTCTACAATGAGCAGTTCTTC. This encodes CASSLRQLVYNEQFF. The chain is built from TRBV7-8 and TRBJ2-1, with D hard to call. V was pared by 2 bases and J by 3 bases, with 11 bases between. The germline V gene encodes CDR1 SGHVS and CDR2 FQNEAQ. The length of the CDR3 is 15 residues.

This clonotype has at least ten counts. The genes are TRBV20-1 and TRBJ2-5; D is unclear. Germline V lookup: CDR1 DFQATT, CDR2 SNEGSKA (reference sequence). CDR3 length: 12 amino acids. Trimming removed 2 bases at V and 1 base at J, with 5 bases between. The CDR3, as DNA: TGCAGTGCTAGACGTGTCCAAGAGACCCAGTACTTC. Amino acid sequence: CSARRVQETQYF.

As regards this clonotype: Since a much larger clone is just one base distant, this may be a read error. Since no conserved phenylalanine or tryptophan closes the CDR3, a read error is the likely cause. The rearrangement links TRBV9 to TRBJ2-7, with a possible D match to TRBD2 (6 bases). V lost 3 bases to trimming and J lost 5 bases, with 27 bases between them. The CDR3 is 18 residues long. From germline, CDR1 is SGDLS and CDR2 YYNGEE. The CDR3 bases are TGTGCCAGCAGCGCCAAAGGAGTGGAGGGATCCGCCGGGAACGAGCAGTACATC. Residues: CASSAKGVEGSAGNEQYI.

The gene calls are TRBV7-9 and TRBJ1-1; TRBD1 matches at 7 bases. The germline V gene encodes CDR1 SEHNR and CDR2 FQNEAQ (reference sequence). J was trimmed by 4 bases and V by 6 bases; bases with no gene match: 8. The CDR3 sequence is 14 residues long. The CDR3 DNA reads as TGTGCCAGCAGATCAACAGGGGTAGGCACTGAAGCTTTCTTT. Protein sequence: CASRSTGVGTEAFF.

This chain uses TRBV21-1 with TRBJ2-3. TRBV21-1 is a pseudogene. The CDR3 is 11 residues long. The CDR3: CASNRTDTQYF. The CDR3 nucleotides read TGTGCCAGCAACCGCACAGATACGCAGTATTTT.

This clonotype was seen at least ten times. V gene TRBV5-1 combines with J gene TRBJ2-2, with D possibly matching TRBD2 (5 bases). Trimming took 1 base from V and 11 from J, leaving 18 bases between them. The V gene's germline CDR1 is SGHRS and CDR2 YFSETQ. CDR3 size: 15 residues. The CDR3 here is CASSLSVGGPSELFF. CDR3 DNA: TGCGCCAGCAGCTTGAGTGTTGGCGGGCCCTCAGAGCTGTTTTTT.

At least ten counts were recorded for this clonotype. V usage is TRBV6-1 and J usage is TRBJ1-6, with D possibly matching TRBD1 (5 bases). V lost 7 bases and J lost 1, with 11 bases in between. CDR3 length: 15 amino acids. Germline lookup yields CDR1 MNHNS and CDR2 SASEGT. In DNA, the CDR3 is TGTGCCAGCACACCCCGGGGGTCCTATAATTCACCCCTCCACTTT. Its protein is CASTPRGSYNSPLHF.

The sample holds many counts of this clonotype. CDR3 loop: CSVESGTGGDEQYF. In DNA form, the CDR3 reads TGCAGCGTTGAGAGTGGGACAGGTGGCGACGAGCAGTACTTC. The chain uses TRBV29-1 and TRBJ2-7, with 8 bases fitting TRBD1. Germline-derived CDR1 and CDR2 are SQVTM and ANQGSEA. The CDR3 is made up of 14 amino acids. Unmatched junction bases numbered 9, after V lost 3 bases and J lost 5 bases.

This clonotype was observed at least ten times. V gene TRBV6-2 or TRBV6-3 combines with J gene TRBJ2-3; D remains ambiguous. The V end was cut by 0 bases, the J end by 1 base, with 11 bases between. Germline CDR1 is MNHEY and CDR2 is SVGEGT. The CDR3 is 16 amino acids. CDR3 amino acids: CASSYSAVLRTDTQYF. CDR3 sequence (DNA): TGTGCCAGCAGTTACTCGGCAGTTCTTCGCACAGATACGCAGTATTTT.

This clonotype was seen many times. The gene calls are TRBV7-2 and TRBJ2-1; 9 bases match TRBD2. The germline V gene has CDR1 SGHTA and CDR2 FQGNSA. The V gene end was trimmed by 5 bases and the J gene end by 7 bases; junction bases not matched to a gene: 6. There are 14 residues in the CDR3. Here the CDR3 reads CASSLIAGANEQFF. The DNA of the CDR3 is TGTGCCAGCAGCCTCATAGCGGGAGCAAATGAGCAGTTCTTC.

This clonotype was found many times. This chain joins TRBV20-1 and TRBJ1-2, with D possibly matching TRBD1 (5 bases). V lost 0 bases and J lost 3, with 8 bases in between. The CDR3 runs 13 residues. Germline CDR1 and CDR2: DFQATT and SNEGSKA (reference sequence). CDR3 nucleotide sequence: TGCAGTGCTAGAGATTCCAGGGACTATGGCTACACCTTC. This sequence encodes CSARDSRDYGYTF.

This clonotype was recorded at least ten times. V usage is TRBV5-1 and J usage is TRBJ2-1; tentative D call: TRBD2 (5 bases). CDR1 and CDR2 (germline): SGHRS, YFSETQ. V lost 3 bases and J 0 bases, leaving 13 bases between the germline ends. CDR3 size: 16 residues. The CDR3 region is CASSSSAALSYNEQFF. In DNA, the CDR3 is TGCGCCAGCAGCTCGTCAGCGGCTCTCTCCTACAATGAGCAGTTCTTC. Using reference TRBV5-1 and TRBJ2-1 for the parts outside the CDR3, the full variable domain is KAGVTQTPRYLIKTRGQQVTLSCSPISGHRSVSWYQQTPGQGLQFLFEYFSETQRNKGNFPGRFSGRQFSNSRSEMNVSTLELGDSALYLCASSSSAALSYNEQFFGPGTRLTVL.

The table lists this clonotype with many counts. J is TRBJ2-3 and V is TRBV6-6, with D uncertain. Germline V lookup: CDR1 MNHNY, CDR2 SVGAGI (reference sequence). V was trimmed by 6 bases and J by 2 bases, leaving 9 bases between them. The CDR3 is 13 residues long. CDR3 nucleotide sequence: TGTGCCAGCAGGGATCCCACCACAGATACGCAGTATTTT. This codes for CASRDPTTDTQYF.

This clonotype was seen ten or more times. The gene calls are TRBV20-1 and TRBJ1-2; D is ambiguous. Germline CDR1 and CDR2: DFQATT and SNEGSKA (reference sequence). The CDR3 totals 12 residues. V was cut by 7 bases and J by 2 bases, with 11 bases left in between. This CDR3 reads CSVRGGNYGYTF. CDR3 coding DNA: TGCAGTGTGAGAGGTGGAAACTATGGCTACACCTTC.

The chain recombines TRBV4-3 with TRBJ1-1; D ambiguous. The length of the CDR3 is 13 residues. The ends were cut back, 0 bases at V and 5 bases at J, with 7 bases in the middle. Germline CDR1 reads LGHNA; CDR2 reads YSLEER. CDR3: CASSQDARTEAFF. The DNA of the CDR3 is TGCGCCAGCAGCCAAGATGCGAGAACTGAAGCTTTCTTT.

This clonotype was counted many times. The chain carries TRBV20-1 and TRBJ2-3; D gene unclear. V dropped 6 bases and J dropped 4 bases, with 20 bases sitting between them. The CDR3 is 15 amino acids. Germline CDR1 is DFQATT and CDR2 is SNEGSKA (reference sequence). This CDR3 reads CSALDPKGAADTQYF. CDR3 coding DNA: TGCAGTGCCCTGGACCCGAAAGGTGCGGCAGATACGCAGTATTTT.